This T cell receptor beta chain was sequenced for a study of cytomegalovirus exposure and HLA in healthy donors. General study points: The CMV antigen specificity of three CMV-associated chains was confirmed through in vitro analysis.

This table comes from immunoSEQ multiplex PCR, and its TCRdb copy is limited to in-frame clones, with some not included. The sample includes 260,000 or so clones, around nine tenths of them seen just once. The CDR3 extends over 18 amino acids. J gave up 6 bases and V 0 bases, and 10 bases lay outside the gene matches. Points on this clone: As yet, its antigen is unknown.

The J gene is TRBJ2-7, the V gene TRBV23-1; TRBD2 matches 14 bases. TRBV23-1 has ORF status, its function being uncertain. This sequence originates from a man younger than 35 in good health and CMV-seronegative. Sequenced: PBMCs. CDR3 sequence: CASSQSPSTSGGAGEQYF. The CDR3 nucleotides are TGCGCCAGCAGTCAATCACCCTCGACTAGCGGGGGGGCAGGCGAGCAGTACTTC.